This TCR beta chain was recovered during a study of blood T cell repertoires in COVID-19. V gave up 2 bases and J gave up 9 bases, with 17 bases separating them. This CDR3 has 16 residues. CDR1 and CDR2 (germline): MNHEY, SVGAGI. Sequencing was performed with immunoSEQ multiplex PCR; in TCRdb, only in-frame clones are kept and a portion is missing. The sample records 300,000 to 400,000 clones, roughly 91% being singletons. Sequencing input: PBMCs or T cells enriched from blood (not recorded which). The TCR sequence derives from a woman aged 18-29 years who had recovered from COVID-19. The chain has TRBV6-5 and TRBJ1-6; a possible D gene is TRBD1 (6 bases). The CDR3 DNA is TGTGCCAGCAGTTACGGTTTCTCACAGGGACGTTCACCCCTCCACTTT. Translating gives CASSYGFSQGRSPLHF.